This TCR beta chain was captured by sequencing in a study of metastatic and nonmetastatic thyroid tumors. Overall study context: Peripheral blood and tumor or nodule samples from malignant and benign thyroid patients were compared. Study-level points and caveats: When malignant thyroid tumors were compared with benign nodules, TCR beta diversity was reportedly significantly higher in the malignant tumors. This held in both blood and tumor samples.

Of note for this clone: Its target is not known.

V gave up 0 bases and J gave up 10 bases, with 16 bases separating them. The CDR3 consists of 16 residues. Germline lookup yields CDR1 SGHAT and CDR2 FQNNGV. Thyroid surgery was preceded by no treatment in any patient. Authors' processing steps: A classifier for distant metastasis in papillary thyroid cancer was constructed using CDR3 differences observed across clinicopathological groups. TCRdb re-called the PCR reads with MiXCR. TCRdb assigned the V and J calls; the authors' analysis was not used. The data hold fewer than 5,000 clones, with 20% to 25% observed a single time. Sequences were obtained from tumor tissue. The TCR comes from a male donor with papillary thyroid cancer or a benign thyroid nodule (not recorded which). Some clones in this sample may be carry-over from other donors' samples. The J gene is TRBJ1-6, the V gene TRBV11-2, with a tentative D call TRBD1 (5 bases). The CDR3 DNA reads as TGTGCCAGCAGCTTAGAGACGTGGGGCATACTGTCACCCCTCCACTTT. Its translation: CASSLETWGILSPLHF.